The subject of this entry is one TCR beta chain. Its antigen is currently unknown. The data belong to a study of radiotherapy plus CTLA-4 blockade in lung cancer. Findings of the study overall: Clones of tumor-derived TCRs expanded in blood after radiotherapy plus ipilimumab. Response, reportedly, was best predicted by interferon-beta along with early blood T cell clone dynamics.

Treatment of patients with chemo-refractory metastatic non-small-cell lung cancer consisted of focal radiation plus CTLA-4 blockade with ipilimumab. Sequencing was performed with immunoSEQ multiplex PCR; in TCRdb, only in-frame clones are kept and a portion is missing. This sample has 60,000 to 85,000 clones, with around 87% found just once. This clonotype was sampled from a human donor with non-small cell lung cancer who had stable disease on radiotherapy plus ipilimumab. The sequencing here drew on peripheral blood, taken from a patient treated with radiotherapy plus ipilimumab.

The CDR3, as DNA: TGTGCCAGCAGCGCCTTTGGGACAGGGAGCGGGATGGTAAGCACAGATACGCAGTATTTT. Amino acids: CASSAFGTGSGMVSTDTQYF. The chain is built from TRBV9 and TRBJ2-3; 9 nucleotides line up with TRBD1. In germline, CDR1 is SGDLS, CDR2 YYNGEE. The CDR3 extends over 20 amino acids. Trimming at V came to 3 bases and at J to 0 bases, leaving 17 bases not matched to a gene.